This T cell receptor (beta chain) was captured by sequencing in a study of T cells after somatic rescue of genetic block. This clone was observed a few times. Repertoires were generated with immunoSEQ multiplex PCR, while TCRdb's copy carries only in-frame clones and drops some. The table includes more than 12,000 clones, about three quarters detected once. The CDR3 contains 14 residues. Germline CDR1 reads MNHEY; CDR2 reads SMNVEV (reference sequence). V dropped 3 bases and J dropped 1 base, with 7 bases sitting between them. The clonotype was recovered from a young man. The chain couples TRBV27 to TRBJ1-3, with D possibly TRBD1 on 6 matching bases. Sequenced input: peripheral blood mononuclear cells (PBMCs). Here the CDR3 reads CASSFTGSGNTIYF. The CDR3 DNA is TGTGCCAGCAGTTTTACAGGGTCTGGAAACACCATATATTTT.